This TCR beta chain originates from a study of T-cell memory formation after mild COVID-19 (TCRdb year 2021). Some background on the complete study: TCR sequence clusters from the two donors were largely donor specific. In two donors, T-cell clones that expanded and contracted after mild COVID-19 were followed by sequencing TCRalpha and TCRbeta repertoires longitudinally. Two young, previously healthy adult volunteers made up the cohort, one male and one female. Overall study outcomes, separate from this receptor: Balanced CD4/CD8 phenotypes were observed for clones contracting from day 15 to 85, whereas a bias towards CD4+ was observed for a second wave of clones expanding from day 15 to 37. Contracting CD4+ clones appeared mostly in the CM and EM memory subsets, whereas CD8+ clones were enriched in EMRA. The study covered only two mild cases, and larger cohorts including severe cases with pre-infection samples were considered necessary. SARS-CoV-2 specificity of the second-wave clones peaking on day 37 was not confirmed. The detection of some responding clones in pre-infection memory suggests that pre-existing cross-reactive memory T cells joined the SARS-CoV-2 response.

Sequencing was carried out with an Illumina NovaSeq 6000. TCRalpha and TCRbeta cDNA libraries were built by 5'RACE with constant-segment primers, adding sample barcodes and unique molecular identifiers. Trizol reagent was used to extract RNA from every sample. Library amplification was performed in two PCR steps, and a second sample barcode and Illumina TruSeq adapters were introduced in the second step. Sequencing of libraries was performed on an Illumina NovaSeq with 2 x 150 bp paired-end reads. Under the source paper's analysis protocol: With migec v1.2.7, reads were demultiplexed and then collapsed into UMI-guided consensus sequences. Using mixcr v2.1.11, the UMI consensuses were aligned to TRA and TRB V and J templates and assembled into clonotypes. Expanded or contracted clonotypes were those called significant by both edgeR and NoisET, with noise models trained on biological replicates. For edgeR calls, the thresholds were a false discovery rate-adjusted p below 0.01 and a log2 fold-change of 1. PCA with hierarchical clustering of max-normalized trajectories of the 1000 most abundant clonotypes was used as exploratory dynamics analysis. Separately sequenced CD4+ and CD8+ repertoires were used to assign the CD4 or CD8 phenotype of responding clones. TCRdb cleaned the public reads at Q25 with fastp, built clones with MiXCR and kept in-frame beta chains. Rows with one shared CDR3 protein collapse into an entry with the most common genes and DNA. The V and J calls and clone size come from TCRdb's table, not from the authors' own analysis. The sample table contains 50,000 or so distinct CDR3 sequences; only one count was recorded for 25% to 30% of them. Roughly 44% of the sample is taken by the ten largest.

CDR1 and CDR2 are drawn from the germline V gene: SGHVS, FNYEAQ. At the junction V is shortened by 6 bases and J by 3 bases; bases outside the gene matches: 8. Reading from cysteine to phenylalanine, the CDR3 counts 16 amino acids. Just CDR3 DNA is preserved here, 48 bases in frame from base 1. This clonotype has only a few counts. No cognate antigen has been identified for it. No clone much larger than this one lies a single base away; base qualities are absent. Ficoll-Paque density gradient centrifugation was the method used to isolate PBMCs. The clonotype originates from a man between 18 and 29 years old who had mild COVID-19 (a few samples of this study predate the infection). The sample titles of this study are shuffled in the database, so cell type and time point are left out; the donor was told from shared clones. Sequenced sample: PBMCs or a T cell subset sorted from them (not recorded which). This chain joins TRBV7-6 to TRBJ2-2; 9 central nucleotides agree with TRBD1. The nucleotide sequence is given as TGTGCCAGCAGTCACAGGGGGCTTAGGTACACCGGGGAGCTGTTTTTT. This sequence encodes CASSHRGLRYTGELFF.